This T cell receptor (beta chain) was recovered during a study of T cells in Graves' hyperthyroidism and ophthalmopathy. The sample holds many counts of this clonotype. The PBMCs were taken from 10 ml of fresh peripheral blood. Amplified regions were TCR beta CDR3 sequences from RNA transcripts. HTBI primers drove first-round RT-PCR of the TCR CDR3. TCRdb re-called the multiplex PCR reads with MiXCR, one entry per CDR3 protein. The repertoire holds 690,000 or so distinct CDR3 sequences, with roughly 20% as singletons. The TCR was taken from a woman aged 45-65 years with Graves' hyperthyroidism that later progressed to Graves' ophthalmopathy. Sequenced input: blood.

CDR3: CATTKGGTEAFF. The CDR3 DNA reads TGTGCCACCACGAAAGGAGGCACTGAAGCTTTCTTT. J is TRBJ1-1 and V is TRBV2; D ambiguous. CDR1 SNHLY and CDR2 FYNNEI come from the germline V gene. The CDR3 runs 12 residues. Trimming removed 10 bases from V and 4 bases from J, with 13 bases in between.